This TCR beta chain came from a study of blood T cell repertoires in COVID-19. Study overall: Acute and convalescent COVID-19 samples came from the United States, Italy and Spain.

Germline V lookup: CDR1 MNHEY, CDR2 SMNVEV (reference sequence). The CDR3 has 13 residues. V lost 2 bases and J 6 bases, leaving 8 bases between the germline ends. Clones were read by immunoSEQ multiplex PCR, and TCRdb kept only the in-frame ones, dropping some. The sample includes under 150,000 clones, over 80% of them seen just once. Sequenced: PBMCs or T cells enriched from blood (not recorded which). The chain carries TRBV27 and TRBJ1-5, with D unclear. The sequence derives from a woman between 45 and 65 years old who had been exposed to COVID-19. CDR3 coding DNA: TGTGCCAGCAGTTTAGGCCTTGGTCAGCCCCAGCATTTT. As protein: CASSLGLGQPQHF.